This TCR beta chain derives from a study of a mutant IDH1 vaccine in newly diagnosed glioma. This CDR3 has 14 residues. Germline CDR1 SGHRS, CDR2 YFSETQ. Remarks on this clone: Germline is not matched at one junction end, which may reflect a read error.

Described time point: baseline, week 1 (first vaccination visit). Treatment noted: pre-vaccination baseline after standard-of-care therapy. TCRdb's table, derived via immunoSEQ multiplex PCR, lists solely in-frame clones and lacks some. Of tens of thousands of clones listed, around 85% are singletons. This chain links TRBV5-1 with TRBJ1-2; D is unclear. Sequencing was performed on PBMCs, taken from a glioma patient treated with radiotherapy, temozolomide or both. This clonotype was obtained from a man under 40 with glioma. CDR3 bases: TGTGCCAGCAGCGTCTTCAACCGAAACTATGGCTACACCTTC. It encodes CASSVFNRNYGYTF.